This T cell receptor beta chain originates from a study of PD-1 blockade in classical Hodgkin lymphoma. General study results and limits: The CD4+ diversity rise by C4D1 was clearest in complete responders. A reduction in baseline TCR diversity was reportedly seen in newly diagnosed patients relative to healthy donors. Anyone who began nivolumab under 1 year after ASCT was excluded.

As concerns this clone: What it binds is unknown.

CDR1 and CDR2 from the germline V gene are MNHEY and SMNVEV (reference sequence). The CDR3 has 16 residues. V gave up 5 bases and J gave up 5 bases; unmatched junction bases: 11. Autologous stem cell transplantation was followed by relapse in every patient, and brentuximab vedotin exposure varied. The table came from immunoSEQ multiplex PCR; TCRdb's copy has only in-frame clones and leaves some out. The repertoire holds 55,000 to 75,000 clones, with just over 90% as singletons. The source of this sequence is a human donor with classical Hodgkin lymphoma. Specimen: peripheral blood mononuclear cells (PBMCs), collected at baseline. The genes are TRBV27 and TRBJ1-5; 8 bases line up with TRBD1. The CDR3 DNA reads TGTGCCAGCAGTACTCAAGGACAGGGAGATTATCAGCCCCAGCATTTT. It codes for CASSTQGQGDYQPQHF.